What follows are 25 T cell receptor beta chains derived from one specimen sequenced in a study of read filtering for tumor transcriptome and immune sequencing. Molecular barcoded adaptors covering alpha/delta and beta/gamma chains were used on 400 ng RNA. TCRdb passed the reads through MiXCR, listing each CDR3 protein once. The top ten clones hold 14% to 15% of a sample with 85,000 or so distinct CDR3 sequences, more than 9% of them seen once. The sequencing sample was made of a population of CD138-negative cells sorted from bone marrow. The receptors originated from a donor at least 40 years old with multiple myeloma.

This clonotype was detected many times. The chain combines TRBV29-1 with TRBJ2-7; maybe TRBD1 (5 bases). The germline V gene has CDR1 SQVTM and CDR2 ANQGSEA. The V gene lost 2 bases and the J gene lost 5 bases, with 10 bases spanning the gap. The CDR3 is 12 amino acids. DNA for the CDR3: TGCAGCGTTGAATCAGGGCTGGACGAGCAGTACTTC. Encoded protein: CSVESGLDEQYF.

V is TRBV5-1 and J is TRBJ1-1, with a weak D call TRBD1 (5 bases). The CDR3 has 14 amino acids. The germline V gene encodes CDR1 SGHRS and CDR2 YFSETQ. V lost 1 base to trimming and J lost 10 bases, with 17 bases between them. The CDR3 bases are TGCGCCAGCAGCTTGAGGGGAGGAGGAACCGGAGCTTTCTTT. Translated: CASSLRGGGTGAFF. Variable domain in full (rest from reference TRBV5-1 and TRBJ1-1): KAGVTQTPRYLIKTRGQQVTLSCSPISGHRSVSWYQQTPGQGLQFLFEYFSETQRNKGNFPGRFSGRQFSNSRSEMNVSTLELGDSALYLCASSLRGGGTGAFFGQGTRLTVV.

This clonotype appeared many times. This chain links TRBV11-3 with TRBJ2-1, with 11 nucleotides matching TRBD2. The CDR3 has 15 residues. The V gene's germline CDR1 is SGHNT and CDR2 YENEEA. The trim removed 7 bases at V and 4 bases at J, leaving 6 bases unmatched. Written as DNA, the CDR3 is TGTGCCAGCATGGCCGGGACTAGCGGTTACAATGAGCAGTTCTTC. It translates to CASMAGTSGYNEQFF.

The chain combines TRBV6-2 or TRBV6-3 with TRBJ2-2, with 7 nucleotides matching TRBD1. Per the germline V gene, CDR1 is MNHEY and CDR2 is SVGEGT. This CDR3 spans 14 amino acids. Trimming at V came to 4 bases and at J to 6 bases, leaving 5 bases not matched to a gene. For the CDR3, the DNA is TGTGCCAGCAGTTCGACAGGGTGGTCCGGGGAGCTGTTTTTT. Amino acid sequence: CASSSTGWSGELFF.

The sample holds many counts of this clonotype. The chain has TRBV20-1 and TRBJ2-2, with 9 bases aligning to TRBD1. In germline, CDR1 is DFQATT, CDR2 SNEGSKA (reference sequence). The CDR3 runs 14 residues. V gave up 7 bases and J gave up 4 bases; unmatched junction bases: 7. The CDR3 region has the DNA TGCAGTGGAGTGGACAGGGGAGGCACCGGGGAGCTGTTTTTT. Protein: CSGVDRGGTGELFF.

This clonotype occurred many times. The rearrangement uses TRBV29-1 and TRBJ1-5; no clear D. Germline CDR1 reads SQVTM; CDR2 reads ANQGSEA. V was clipped by 5 bases and J by 0 bases, with 8 bases between them. The CDR3 extends over 13 amino acids. The chain's CDR3 is CSVQQNSNQPQHF. The CDR3 DNA reads TGCAGCGTTCAACAGAATAGCAATCAGCCCCAGCATTTT.

This clonotype was found many times. The chain carries TRBV28 and TRBJ1-2, with 7 positions matching TRBD1. The germline V gene encodes CDR1 MDHEN and CDR2 SYDVKM. This CDR3 contains 13 residues. J lost 4 bases, V lost 6 bases, and 5 bases had no gene match. This CDR3 is CASRSGTAYGYTF. As DNA, the CDR3 is TGTGCCAGCAGGTCCGGGACAGCCTATGGCTACACCTTC.

This clonotype was counted many times. The chain combines TRBV6-2 or TRBV6-3 with TRBJ1-5; D is possibly TRBD1 (5 bases). Trimming took off 6 bases at V and 4 bases at J, with 10 bases between the two ends. The CDR3 length is 13 residues. Germline assignment: CDR1 MNHEY and CDR2 SVGEGT. The CDR3: CASRPQGNQPQHF. CDR3 coding DNA: TGTGCCAGCAGACCCCAGGGAAATCAGCCCCAGCATTTT.

This clonotype has ten or more counts. The chain uses TRBV6-1 and TRBJ2-1; D is perhaps TRBD1 (6 bases). The ends were cut back, 8 bases at V and 8 bases at J, with 13 bases in the middle. The CDR3 is made up of 12 amino acids. CDR1 is MNHNS, CDR2 SASEGT, per germline. Here the CDR3 DNA reads TGTGCCAGCCAACAGGGTTGGGATGAGCAGTTCTTC. This encodes CASQQGWDEQFF.

This clonotype has a count of ten or more. This chain connects TRBV5-1 to TRBJ2-7; D not resolved. V lost 4 bases, J lost 7 bases, and 18 bases lay in between. The CDR3 has 14 residues. Germline values: CDR1 SGHRS, CDR2 YFSETQ. CDR3 amino acids: CASSLFEEGREQYF. As DNA, the CDR3 is TGCGCCAGCAGCCTGTTCGAGGAAGGGCGTGAGCAGTACTTC.

This clonotype was found many times. The V and J genes are TRBV19 and TRBJ2-1; 9 positions match TRBD2. CDR1 LNHDA and CDR2 SQIVND come from the germline V gene (reference sequence). The CDR3 totals 15 residues. V shed 2 bases, J shed 7 bases, and the junction held 6 bases outside the gene matches. The CDR3 DNA follows: TGTGCCAGTAGTATAATGGCGGGAGGGCCTAATGAGCAGTTCTTC. Translation gives CASSIMAGGPNEQFF.

This clonotype showed up many times. V usage is TRBV13 and J usage is TRBJ2-1, with 12 bases matching TRBD1. Germline assignment: CDR1 PRHDT and CDR2 FYEKMQ (reference sequence). Germline trimming cut 4 bases from V and 3 bases from J; bases unmatched to any gene: 4. The CDR3 extends over 16 amino acids. CDR3 DNA: TGTGCCAGCAGCTCGCGGGACAGGGGGCTCTACAATGAGCAGTTCTTC. It specifies CASSSRDRGLYNEQFF.

About this clonotype itself: This likely reflects a read error, since a far larger clone is one base away. The chain uses TRBV7-8 and TRBJ2-1; the D gene is possibly TRBD2 (5 bases). The CDR3 covers 17 residues. Germline loops: CDR1 SGHVS, CDR2 FQNEAQ. V shed 2 bases and J shed 6 bases, with 20 bases lying between them. The CDR3 reads CASSLRASWSKGNEQFF. In DNA form, the CDR3 reads TGTGCCAGCAGCTTAAGGGCTAGCTGGAGCAAGGGCAATGAGCAGTTCTTC.

The table lists this clonotype with many counts. Sequence at one end of the junction differs from germline and may be a read error. The genes are TRBV5-1 and TRBJ1-1; possibly TRBD1 for D (6 bases). CDR3 length equals 13 residues. Germline assignment: CDR1 SGHRS and CDR2 YFSETQ. The CDR3 loop is CASSQQGNTEAFF. In DNA form, the CDR3 reads TGTGCCAGCAGCCAACAGGGGAACACTGAAGCTTTCTTT.

Many counts were recorded for this clonotype. This sequence joins TRBV5-6 and TRBJ2-1; D gene ambiguous. Germline CDR1 reads SGHDT; CDR2 reads YYEEEE. V lost 5 bases to trimming and J lost 3 bases, with 6 bases between them. The CDR3 loop spans 12 amino acids. The CDR3 reads CASSSRYNEQFF. The CDR3 bases are TGTGCCAGCAGTTCGCGCTACAATGAGCAGTTCTTC.

This clonotype has ten or more counts. V is TRBV5-1 and J is TRBJ2-6, with a tentative D call TRBD1 (5 bases). V lost 1 base to trimming and J lost 0 bases, with 11 bases between them. This CDR3 is 17 amino acids long. Germline V gene data show CDR1 as SGHRS and CDR2 as YFSETQ. Written as DNA, the CDR3 is TGCGCCAGCAGCTTGAGACAGAGGAGCTCTGGGGCCAACGTCCTGACTTTC. Translation gives CASSLRQRSSGANVLTF.

This clonotype was counted a few times. The rearrangement uses TRBV3-1 and TRBJ2-2; D not certain. Trimming left V 3 bases short and J 4 bases short, with 9 bases between. Germline V lookup: CDR1 LGHDT, CDR2 YNNKEL (reference sequence). The CDR3 covers 14 residues. CDR3 sequence (DNA): TGTGCCAGCAGCCAGGGCCCGCGCACCGGGGAGCTGTTTTTT. This translates into CASSQGPRTGELFF.

This clonotype has a handful of counts. One end of the junction is discordant with germline, which a read error may explain. The chain combines TRBV5-1 with TRBJ2-1, with a tentative D call TRBD2 (6 bases). Germline CDR1 and CDR2: SGHRS and YFSETQ. This CDR3 is built from 18 residues. The CDR3 bases are TGCGCCAGTAGCTTGGTAGGCGGGGTTTCGGGCTCCTACAATGAGCAGTTCTTC. Its translation is CASSLVGGVSGSYNEQFF.

This clonotype was recorded at least ten times. The chain combines TRBV20-1 with TRBJ1-1, with 8 bases matching TRBD1. V was clipped by 3 bases and J by 3 bases; unmatched bases: 12. Germline V gene lookup returns CDR1 DFQATT and CDR2 SNEGSKA (reference sequence). CDR3 size: 16 residues. The CDR3 DNA is TGCAGTGCTAGTCAGGGGGCCCCCGGCTGGGACACTGAAGCTTTCTTT. Protein: CSASQGAPGWDTEAFF.

This clonotype was seen a handful of times. Since a much larger clone is just one base distant, this may be a read error. The CDR3 loop reads CAISLAGDSADTQYF. The DNA of the CDR3 is TGTGCCATCAGCCTAGCGGGAGATTCGGCAGATACGCAGTATTTT. The V and J genes are TRBV10-3 and TRBJ2-3, with 10 bases fitting TRBD2. The CDR3 is 15 amino acids. The germline V gene encodes CDR1 ENHRY and CDR2 SYGVKD. J gave up 4 bases and V 6 bases, and 7 bases lay outside the gene matches.

This clonotype was observed at least ten times. J is TRBJ2-7 and V is TRBV19; 7 bases are shared with TRBD2. In germline, CDR1 is LNHDA, CDR2 SQIVND (reference sequence). The trim removed 4 bases at V and 0 bases at J, leaving 3 bases unmatched. This CDR3 has 14 amino acids. DNA of the CDR3: TGTGCCAGTAGTAAGGGACTAAACTCCTACGAGCAGTACTTC. Its translation is CASSKGLNSYEQYF.

This clonotype was counted at least ten times. V is TRBV15 and J is TRBJ2-1; 9 bases are a match to TRBD2. This CDR3 has 15 residues. Trimming took 5 bases from V and 8 from J; bases not matched to a gene: 10. Germline CDR1 LNHNV, CDR2 YYDKDF (reference sequence). As DNA, the CDR3 is TGTGCCACCAGCCCGGGTAGCGGGGGCTTGGATGAGCAGTTCTTC. It is translated as CATSPGSGGLDEQFF.

This clonotype was picked up many times. This chain connects TRBV29-1 to TRBJ2-1; 8 bases fit TRBD2. The trim removed 6 bases at V and 4 bases at J, leaving 8 bases unmatched. The CDR3 has 14 amino acids. Germline V gene lookup returns CDR1 SQVTM and CDR2 ANQGSEA. The CDR3 DNA follows: TGCAGCGTCGGGGGGGGGGTTAAGTACAATGAGCAGTTCTTC. Its protein is CSVGGGVKYNEQFF.

This clonotype showed up many times. This sequence joins TRBV28 and TRBJ1-5, with D possibly TRBD1 on 5 matching bases. The V end lost 5 bases, the J end lost 2 bases, and 13 bases lay between the germline ends. This CDR3 spans 15 amino acids. Germline CDR1 MDHEN, CDR2 SYDVKM. This CDR3 reads CASSNTGRGNQPQHF. The CDR3 DNA is TGTGCCAGCAGTAATACGGGCAGGGGCAATCAGCCCCAGCATTTT.

As concerns this clonotype: At one end the junction does not follow the germline gene, possibly because of a read error. This chain joins TRBV7-2 and TRBJ2-7, with a weak D call TRBD1 (6 bases). This CDR3 contains 11 residues. Per germline, CDR1 SGHTA and CDR2 FQGNSA. As DNA, the CDR3 is TGTGCCAGCAGCTTGGGGGCTAGACTAATCTTC. It specifies CASSLGARLIF.